These 2 T cell receptor beta chains share one sample of origin, sequenced in a study of early T cells in non-severe SARS-CoV-2 infection. From the 5' RACE reads, TCRdb called clonotypes with MiXCR, one entry per CDR3 protein. The table lists tens of thousands of distinct CDR3 sequences, 9.5% to 15% of them singletons. The sequenced sample was whole blood. Receptor source: an adult who was a healthcare worker with PCR-confirmed SARS-CoV-2 infection or an uninfected control (not recorded which).

This clonotype was counted ten times or more. This chain links TRBV29-1 with TRBJ2-2; D remains ambiguous. V shed 6 bases and J shed 5 bases, with 16 bases lying between them. Germline V gene data show CDR1 as SQVTM and CDR2 as ANQGSEA. This CDR3 is built from 14 residues. As DNA, the CDR3 is TGCAGCGTCGAACTTGGGCAGTCTACCGGGGAGCTGTTTTTT. Protein sequence: CSVELGQSTGELFF.

This clonotype was seen many times. This chain uses TRBV7-2 with TRBJ2-1; 8 bases align to TRBD1. The V gene's germline CDR1 is SGHTA and CDR2 FQGNSA. This CDR3 has 15 residues. V lost 6 bases, J lost 1 base, and 5 bases stayed unmatched. In DNA, the CDR3 is TGTGCCAGCAGTGAGACAGGGGAATCCTACAATGAGCAGTTCTTC. It yields the protein CASSETGESYNEQFF.